This T cell receptor (beta chain) was sequenced during a study of tumor and adjacent non-tumor tissue in lung cancer. The template was RNA from unsorted bulk tissue. TCRbeta libraries were built with three rounds of nested PCR, modified from ARM-PCR. TCRdb re-called the multiplex PCR reads with MiXCR, one entry per CDR3 protein. The sample gives 100,000 to 120,000 distinct CDR3 sequences, about 87% of which show up once; around 21% is in the top ten. CDR1 is MNHNY and CDR2 is SVGAGI in the germline V gene (reference sequence). The CDR3 contains 17 residues. On this clonotype: Antigen: not known. Lacking the conserved final phenylalanine or tryptophan, this CDR3 likely reflects a read error.

Findings and limits, study-wide: Significantly higher TCR diversity was found in tumor than normal lung.

Specimen: lung tumor tissue. This rearrangement joins TRBV6-6 to TRBJ2-3; TRBD1 aligns across 10 bases. This receptor was identified in a man in his 70s with non-small cell lung cancer. CDR3 sequence reads: CASSYDPDRGHTDTQYL. The CDR3 coding sequence is TGTGCCAGTAGTTACGATCCAGACAGGGGGCACACAGATACGCAGTATTTA.